This T cell receptor beta chain came from a study of T cell responses to AZD1222 COVID-19 vaccine. This CDR3 has 13 amino acids. Per the germline V gene, CDR1 is MNHEY and CDR2 is SVGAGI. The V gene lost 0 bases and the J gene lost 1 base, with 3 bases spanning the gap. TCRdb keeps only in-frame clones here, not all; method: immunoSEQ multiplex PCR. The sample carries some 140,000 clones, more than 85% recorded once. General study points: Vaccine-associated CD4 TCRs ranged over spike, dominating at 160-218 and 743-854.

This clone is medium-sized. Antigen unknown. The chain recombines TRBV6-5 with TRBJ1-2; no clear D gene. The specimen was peripheral blood, collected on day 0 of AZD1222 vaccination. This sequence was found in an adult in good health. CDR3 residues: CASSYSSNYGYTF. CDR3 DNA sequence: TGTGCCAGCAGTTACTCGAGTAACTATGGCTACACCTTC.